This T cell receptor beta chain is from a study of T cell repertoires in cytomegalovirus infection. On the study more broadly: Newly reported HLA-C-restricted and thoroughly characterized HLA-B-restricted CMV epitopes were employed.

General study points: Cumulative frequency of public TCR beta families picked out carriers of CMV plus the relevant HLA. Clonotypes of TCR beta that were HLA-C-restricted and CMV-specific dominated the ex vivo response.

This CDR3 has 12 residues. Germline lookup yields CDR1 MNHNS and CDR2 SASEGT. V lost 6 bases, J lost 7 bases, and 11 bases lay in between. TCRdb redid the calling of the reads with MiXCR, one entry per CDR3 protein. The sample consists of nearly 700,000 distinct CDR3 sequences, 30% to 40% of them appearing once. Of note for this clonotype: Its specificity is unknown.

This TCR was recovered from a human donor in good health (CMV status not recorded). Some clones in this sample may be carry-over from other donors' samples. The sample was cultured PBMCs, taken from culture after CMV antigen stimulation. The chain joins TRBV6-1 to TRBJ2-3, with TRBD2 as a possible D gene (5 bases). The CDR3 here is CASRVAGNTQYF. The DNA of the CDR3 is TGTGCCAGCAGGGTGGCGGGTAATACGCAGTATTTT.